One sample yielded the 21 T cell receptor beta chains listed below, sequenced in a study of blood T cell repertoires in COVID-19. The method was immunoSEQ multiplex PCR; TCRdb's version includes in-frame clones alone and lacks a portion of them. The table has about 260,000 clones, around 87% seen once. Sequencing was carried out using peripheral blood. The receptors come from a middle-aged woman who had recovered from COVID-19.

The chain has TRBV9 and TRBJ2-7; 7 nucleotides line up with TRBD1. The trim removed 3 bases at V and 5 bases at J, leaving 8 bases unmatched. This CDR3 has 14 amino acids. Looked up from germline, CDR1 is SGDLS and CDR2 is YYNGEE. The CDR3 here is CASSARQGHDEQYF. CDR3 nucleotide sequence: TGTGCCAGCAGCGCCCGACAGGGTCACGACGAGCAGTACTTC.

The CDR3 region is CASSIDLSSEGARTAYGYTF. The CDR3 DNA is TGTGCCAGTAGTATAGATCTATCGTCCGAGGGGGCGCGGACGGCCTATGGCTACACCTTC. J is TRBJ1-2 and V is TRBV19; 7 bases align to TRBD1. The CDR3 covers 20 residues. V gave up 0 bases and J gave up 4 bases; unmatched junction bases: 20. Looked up from germline, CDR1 is LNHDA and CDR2 is SQIVND (reference sequence).

The V call is TRBV19, the J call TRBJ2-3; D call uncertain. The CDR3 is 13 amino acids. The germline gives CDR1 LNHDA, CDR2 SQIVND (reference sequence). Trimming pared 1 base from V and 5 bases from J, leaving 7 bases between. The CDR3 bases are TGTGCCAGTAGTATAGTACCCAGAGATACGCAGTATTTT. Protein: CASSIVPRDTQYF.

The chain uses TRBV16 and TRBJ1-4; the D gene is possibly TRBD1 (6 bases). CDR1 is KGHSY, CDR2 FQNENV, per germline. CDR3 size: 13 residues. Deletions cut 0 bases from V and 13 bases from J, with 12 bases between. CDR3 bases: TGTGCCAGCAGCCAATCGGGAGAGGACAGACTGTTTTTT. This encodes CASSQSGEDRLFF.

This clone showed up just once. The V and J genes are TRBV19 and TRBJ1-1; D may be TRBD1 (6 bases). The CDR3 runs 16 residues. V gave up 2 bases and J gave up 0 bases, with 13 bases separating them. Germline V lookup: CDR1 LNHDA, CDR2 SQIVND (reference sequence). The CDR3 nucleotides read TGTGCCAGTAGTATACTCGGGGGGGGCATGAACACTGAAGCTTTCTTT. It specifies CASSILGGGMNTEAFF. Filled out from reference TRBV19 and TRBJ1-1, the complete variable domain reads DGGITQSPKYLFRKEGQNVTLSCEQNLNHDAMYWYRQDPGQGLRLIYYSQIVNDFQKGDIAEGYSVSREKKESFPLTVTSAQKNPTAFYLCASSILGGGMNTEAFFGQGTRLTVV.

This rearrangement joins TRBV2 to TRBJ1-1, with no clear D. The germline gives CDR1 SNHLY, CDR2 FYNNEI. The length of the CDR3 is 14 residues. Deletions cut 4 bases from V and 4 bases from J, with 13 bases between. The CDR3 DNA reads TGTGCCAGCAGTGTGGAGGGAGAGGGCACTGAAGCTTTCTTT. Encoded protein: CASSVEGEGTEAFF.

The chain is built from TRBV10-3 and TRBJ1-1; D call uncertain. Germline CDR1 reads ENHRY; CDR2 reads SYGVKD. The CDR3 has 13 amino acids. Trimming took off 6 bases at V and 0 bases at J, with 8 bases between the two ends. The CDR3 is CAIRRDMNTEAFF. The CDR3 DNA sequence: TGTGCCATCAGGAGGGATATGAACACTGAAGCTTTCTTT.

V is TRBV7-2 and J is TRBJ2-5; 7 bases fit TRBD2. Germline V gives CDR1 SGHTA, CDR2 FQGNSA. The CDR3 covers 14 residues. J gave up 4 bases and V 4 bases, and 6 bases lay outside the gene matches. CDR3 sequence: CASSSERGVETQYF. The CDR3 DNA reads as TGTGCCAGCAGCTCCGAGCGGGGAGTAGAGACCCAGTACTTC.

The V gene is TRBV7-9, the J gene TRBJ2-3, with 9 positions matching TRBD2. This CDR3 is 14 amino acids long. Germline loops: CDR1 SEHNR, CDR2 FQNEAQ (reference sequence). The V gene end was trimmed by 5 bases and the J gene end by 6 bases; junction bases not matched to a gene: 6. The CDR3, as DNA: TGTGCCAGCAGCGATTCTAGCGGGGTCGATACGCAGTATTTT. Translated: CASSDSSGVDTQYF.

This rearrangement joins TRBV10-3 to TRBJ2-7, with TRBD1 matching 7 bases. Germline-derived CDR1 and CDR2 are ENHRY and SYGVKD. The ends lost 6 bases at V and 5 bases at J; junction bases unmatched: 10. The CDR3 has 14 residues. CDR3 residues: CAISDRQGYDEQYF. The CDR3 region has the DNA TGTGCCATCAGCGATCGACAGGGTTACGACGAGCAGTACTTC.

The table lists this clone with a few counts. The chain couples TRBV9 to TRBJ1-1; D not certain. V was trimmed by 0 bases and J by 8 bases, leaving 11 bases between them. CDR1 is SGDLS and CDR2 is YYNGEE in the germline V gene. The CDR3 covers 13 residues. The CDR3 nucleotides read TGTGCCAGCAGCGTAGCCCACGGTTTAGAAGCTTTCTTT. This sequence encodes CASSVAHGLEAFF.

This clone was seen only once. The chain recombines TRBV18 with TRBJ1-5; D possibly corresponds to TRBD1 (6 bases). Germline-derived CDR1 and CDR2 are KGHSH and LQKENI. CDR3 length equals 14 residues. V gave up 3 bases and J gave up 9 bases, with 15 bases separating them. The CDR3 sequence is CASSPGTWEGPQHF. In DNA, the CDR3 is TGTGCCAGCTCACCTGGGACATGGGAGGGGCCCCAGCATTTT.

This chain links TRBV27 with TRBJ2-1, with 9 bases lining up with TRBD1. The V gene end was trimmed by 6 bases and the J gene end by 5 bases; junction bases not matched to a gene: 11. CDR1 is MNHEY, CDR2 SMNVEV, per germline (reference sequence). This CDR3 has 16 amino acids. The CDR3 DNA is TGTGCCAGCAGCCCTACCGGGACAGGGACTAACAATGAGCAGTTCTTC. Its translation: CASSPTGTGTNNEQFF.

This clone was seen more than once but under ten times. V usage is TRBV5-1 and J usage is TRBJ1-4, with D unclear. The CDR3 has 14 residues. Germline V gene lookup returns CDR1 SGHRS and CDR2 YFSETQ. Trimming removed 0 bases at V and 4 bases at J, with 7 bases between. CDR3: CASSLGGFNEKLFF. The CDR3 DNA follows: TGCGCCAGCAGCTTGGGAGGTTTTAATGAAAAACTGTTTTTT.

The V call is TRBV7-3, the J call TRBJ2-2; 13 bases map to TRBD2. Unmatched junction bases numbered 1, after V lost 5 bases and J lost 4 bases. The CDR3 has 15 residues. Germline loops: CDR1 SGHTA, CDR2 FQGTGA. The DNA of the CDR3 is TGTGCCAGCAGCCGGACTAGCGGGAGCACCGGGGAGCTGTTTTTT. Translated, it gives CASSRTSGSTGELFF.

This clone was recorded only once. The chain combines TRBV18 with TRBJ2-4; 7 bases line up with TRBD1. This CDR3 has 19 amino acids. Germline V lookup: CDR1 KGHSH, CDR2 LQKENI. V trimming: 4 bases; J trimming: 4 bases; junction bases outside the gene matches: 19. CDR3 loop: CASSHRDSDLYHKKNIQYF. The CDR3 nucleotides read TGTGCCAGCTCACACCGGGACAGCGACTTGTATCATAAGAAAAACATTCAGTACTTC.

V and J are TRBV19 and TRBJ2-1; perhaps TRBD1 as D (5 bases). The CDR3 covers 13 residues. Germline values: CDR1 LNHDA, CDR2 SQIVND (reference sequence). V was trimmed by 7 bases and J by 2 bases, leaving 9 bases between them. The CDR3, as DNA: TGTGCCAGTACAGGGCGTCCCTACAATGAGCAGTTCTTC. Its protein product is CASTGRPYNEQFF.

This chain joins TRBV5-1 and TRBJ1-6; D is unresolved. The V gene's germline CDR1 is SGHRS and CDR2 YFSETQ. This CDR3 contains 14 residues. Trimming took off 0 bases at V and 5 bases at J, with 6 bases between the two ends. The CDR3 sequence: CASSLDRNNSPLHF. The CDR3 DNA is TGCGCCAGCAGCTTGGACAGAAATAATTCACCCCTCCACTTT.

This chain uses TRBV12-5 with TRBJ1-6; no reliable D call. Germline V gives CDR1 LGHNT, CDR2 FRNRAP. Deletions cut 7 bases from V and 8 bases from J, with 21 bases between. The CDR3 runs to 16 residues. This chain's CDR3 is CASVDSLDSLYSPLHF. The CDR3 bases are TGTGCTAGTGTCGACTCCCTAGACTCTCTTTATTCACCCCTCCACTTT.

The chain joins TRBV7-2 to TRBJ2-3, with 11 positions matching TRBD2. CDR1 and CDR2 (germline): SGHTA, FQGNSA. There are 17 residues in the CDR3. V lost 4 bases and J lost 1; bases outside the gene matches: 7. CDR3 sequence: CASSSWTSGPRTDTQYF. The CDR3 DNA is TGTGCCAGCAGCTCCTGGACTAGCGGGCCGCGCACAGATACGCAGTATTTT.

The rearrangement joins TRBV5-4 to TRBJ2-7; possible D gene TRBD2, 7 bases. The CDR3 consists of 13 residues. Germline CDR1 and CDR2: SGHNT and YYREEE (reference sequence). Trimming cost V 7 bases and J 5 bases, with 16 bases left between them. The CDR3 nucleotides are TGTGCCAGCGGGGGGGGGCGCGGCAACGAGCAGTACTTC. Amino acid sequence: CASGGGRGNEQYF.